This T cell receptor (beta chain) was documented in a study of CD8 T cells in ankylosing spondylitis. Findings of the study overall: Disease-linked clones displayed a CD8+ phenotype and appeared relatively rarely in peripheral blood. A motif of roughly 8 highly homologous TCR beta variants was seen as apparently characteristic of ankylosing spondylitis blood. Disease-associated clones were reportedly significantly overrepresented in matched ankylosing spondylitis synovial fluid.

This clonotype has a handful of counts. The target antigen is unknown. CDR1 and CDR2 (germline): ENHRY, SYGVKD. Trimming stripped 6 bases from V and 2 bases from J, with 6 bases between. This CDR3 comprises 12 residues. Making use of molecular barcodes, quantitative 5'-RACE generated TCR beta libraries. Each CDR3 protein is one row after TCRdb ran MiXCR on the 5' RACE reads. The profile shows 650,000 to 800,000 distinct CDR3 sequences, 15% to 20% of them singletons. The receptor was isolated from a male donor with ankylosing spondylitis. Sequencing was done on a sample of blood, either unsorted or a sorted T cell fraction (not recorded which). This chain connects TRBV10-3 to TRBJ2-3, with D uncertain. This chain's CDR3 is CAISALTDTQYF. The DNA for the CDR3 is TGTGCCATCAGCGCACTCACAGATACGCAGTATTTT.